The clone carrying this T cell receptor beta chain was picked up many times. The CDR3 is 16 residues long. J was trimmed by 2 bases and V by 6 bases; bases with no gene match: 1. These data originate in a study of blood T cells in healthy people across ages. Combining a sample-barcoded 5' primer with a J-beta primer mix, a second PCR ran for about 7 to 11 cycles. A single record per CDR3 protein comes from TCRdb applying MiXCR to the 5' RACE reads. The sample yields 800,000 to 950,000 distinct CDR3 sequences, around 29% seen once. Another study also made use of these data, one on T cells of mothers and their children.

The chain recombines TRBV12-3 or TRBV12-4 with TRBJ2-1; 16 bases map to TRBD2. This TCR derives from a woman aged 40 to 55 in good health. Sequencing was performed on blood. The CDR3 is CASRGLAGGAYNEQFF. CDR3 coding DNA: TGTGCCAGCAGGGGACTAGCGGGGGGGGCCTACAATGAGCAGTTCTTC.